This TCR beta chain derives from a study of shared clonotypes between healthy human individuals (dated by TCRdb to the early 2020s). Regarding the research as a whole: A couple of women and a few men aged 18 to 49 years were included in the cohort. Per donor, leukapheresis produced somewhere between about 0.94 and 9.5 billion PBMCs. To increase sequencing depth and limit assay-specific biases, TCR repertoire library preparation and sequencing were carried out by different laboratories using diverse techniques. To estimate repertoire size and how much clonotypes are shared between individuals, the study performed deep sequencing of blood TCR repertoires from a few healthy adults. What the research found in general, with its limitations: Only blood was sampled, and tissue TCR repertoires likely differ from those in blood. The small number of donors limited the genetic and exposure-history diversity represented. Based on pairwise subsampling, the degree of clonotype sharing among donors was expected to be affected by sequencing depth.

Using the deep immunoSEQ assay, TCR CDR3 regions were amplified from genomic DNA by multiplex PCR. Extracted genomic DNA from each cell subset was distributed evenly across all wells of several immunoSEQ 96-well plates, and each plate was treated as a replicate. For unsorted PBMC, each replicate PCR was loaded with approximately 320 ng genomic DNA, equivalent to 30,000 or so T cell genomes. Genomic DNA from unsorted PBMC was sequenced over ten immunoSEQ deep assay plates. Purified libraries were quantified with a Qubit 3.0 fluorometer, sized on a Bioanalyzer 2100, and re-quantified with the KAPA Library Quantification kit. Every immunoSEQ 96-well plate was sequenced on a separate single-read 150-cycle Illumina NextSeq 550 flow cell. The study's processing was this. Because the immunoSEQ output included only junctional sequences and no quality scores, the filtering could not be the same as the filtering used for full-length reads. Sequences were annotated with PyIR, a Python wrapper for IgBLAST v1.9, and V/J genes and CDR3 were assigned using IMGT germline references. Reads were filtered out if the reads had weak V/J assignments (E-value above 1e-6), no CDR3, stop codons, out-of-frame junctions, or ambiguous translated residues. V3J clonotypes were defined by identical inferred V gene, J gene, and CDR3 amino acid sequence. Percentage overlap between repertoires was calculated by dividing the number of shared unique clonotypes by the size of the smaller repertoire. RTK rarefaction, the Chao1 estimator, and Recon v2.1 estimates of unobserved clonotypes were used to assess repertoire richness. TCRdb provides this immuneACCESS table in a form limited to in-frame rearrangements. Some clones are lacking; in checked studies, under half of them reflect an unresolved V gene, and why the rest are absent is not known. The V and J calls and clone size were taken over from that table, and D and trimming were inferred from the DNA. The sample table lists hundreds of thousands of clones, roughly three quarters of them with a count of one. The ten biggest clones cover under 15% of the sample.

Based on the germline V gene (reference sequence), the CDR1 and CDR2 sequences are GTSNPN and SVGIG. V drops 1 base and J drops 8 bases, leaving 9 bases in between. Reading from cysteine to phenylalanine, the CDR3 counts 13 amino acids. Only the CDR3 part of the read is kept: 39 bases, read in frame from the first base. About this clone itself: Its antigen has not been determined. No quality values exist for individual bases; no much larger clone is one base distant.

The donors were healthy, HIV-negative adults who had no recently reported acute infections or vaccinations. Only Caucasian adults living in Nashville, Tennessee, USA were represented among the donors. For unsorted samples, 100 million or so PBMCs were counted, and genomic DNA was extracted using the QIAamp DNA Blood Mini kit. After blood collection by leukapheresis, PBMCs were isolated using Ficoll-Histopaque density gradient centrifugation and then cryopreserved in the vapor phase of liquid nitrogen. The receptor was isolated from a woman between 40 and 50 years old in good health. Some clones in this sample may be carry-over from other donors' samples. Here the chain combines TRBV30 and TRBJ1-6; the D gene remains uncertain. The sample taken for sequencing was PBMCs. CDR3 loop: CAWSGNKDSPLHF. DNA sequence: TGTGCCTGGAGTGGAAACAAGGATTCACCCCTCCACTTT. Full variable domain (CDR3 extended with the reference TRBV30 and TRBJ1-6 proteins): SQTIHQWPATLVQPVGSPLSLECTVEGTSNPNLYWYRQAAGRGLQLLFYSVGIGQISSEVPQNLSASRPQDRQFILSSKKLLLSDSGFYLCAWSGNKDSPLHFGNGTRLTVT.